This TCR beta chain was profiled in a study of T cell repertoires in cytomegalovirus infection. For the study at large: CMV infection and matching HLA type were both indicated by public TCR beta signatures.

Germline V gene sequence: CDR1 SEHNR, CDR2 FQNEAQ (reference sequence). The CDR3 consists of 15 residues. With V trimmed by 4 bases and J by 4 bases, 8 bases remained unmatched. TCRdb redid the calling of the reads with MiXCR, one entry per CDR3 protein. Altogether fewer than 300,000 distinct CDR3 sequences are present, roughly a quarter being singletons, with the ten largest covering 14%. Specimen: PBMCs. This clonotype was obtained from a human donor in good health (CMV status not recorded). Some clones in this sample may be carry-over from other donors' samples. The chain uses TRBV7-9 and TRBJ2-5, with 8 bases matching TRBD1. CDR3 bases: TGTGCCAGCAGCTCATCGGGACAGGTATCAGAGACCCAGTACTTC. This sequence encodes CASSSSGQVSETQYF.